These 15 T cell receptor beta chains originate from one sample sequenced in a study of blood T cell repertoires in COVID-19. TCRdb's copy holds only in-frame clones and misses some; the assay was immunoSEQ multiplex PCR. The data contain hundreds of thousands of clones, 90% to 95% of them singletons. The sample consisted of peripheral blood. The receptors were gathered from a man aged 60 to 75 with COVID-19, enrolled during active disease.

This clone was counted once. The CDR3 here is CASSPTSGRPGELFF. The CDR3 nucleotides read TGTGCCAGCAGCCCGACTAGCGGGAGACCCGGGGAGCTGTTTTTT. The chain links TRBV5-4 to TRBJ2-2, with 12 nucleotides matching TRBD2. J gave up 6 bases and V 4 bases, and 4 bases lay outside the gene matches. Germline V gene lookup returns CDR1 SGHNT and CDR2 YYREEE (reference sequence). The CDR3 loop spans 15 amino acids.

This clone occurred once. The chain joins TRBV10-2 to TRBJ2-2; TRBD2 is a possible D gene (5 bases). V lost 2 bases to trimming and J lost 6 bases, with 19 bases between them. The CDR3 is 17 amino acids. Germline V CDR1 and CDR2: WSHSY, SAAADI. As DNA, the CDR3 is TGCGCCAGCAGTGAGCAGAAACCTAGCTCCTGGTCCGGGGAGCTGTTTTTT. Its translation: CASSEQKPSSWSGELFF.

The chain uses TRBV7-2 and TRBJ1-1, with no clear D. V lost 3 bases to trimming and J lost 6 bases, with 11 bases between them. The germline gives CDR1 SGHTA, CDR2 FQGNSA. The CDR3 contains 13 residues. CDR3 residues: CASSFTGGSEAFF. The DNA for the CDR3 is TGTGCCAGCAGCTTCACGGGAGGGTCTGAAGCTTTCTTT.

The gene calls are TRBV7-2 and TRBJ1-5; D not certain. Germline loops: CDR1 SGHTA, CDR2 FQGNSA. V lost 1 base and J lost 0, with 4 bases in between. The length of the CDR3 is 14 residues. CDR3 DNA: TGTGCCAGCAGCTTAGGGCCTAGCAATCAGCCCCAGCATTTT. Its protein is CASSLGPSNQPQHF.

The rearrangement uses TRBV10-3 and TRBJ2-1; 8 nucleotides match TRBD2. V trimming: 3 bases; J trimming: 12 bases; junction bases outside the gene matches: 1. Germline CDR1 is ENHRY and CDR2 is SYGVKD. The CDR3 contains 11 residues. The CDR3 nucleotides read TGTGCCATCAGTGACCTAGCGGGGCAGTTCTTC. Translated: CAISDLAGQFF.

In this sample, this clone turned up once. This chain connects TRBV5-4 to TRBJ2-7; 8 nucleotides align to TRBD2. This CDR3 comprises 15 residues. J gave up 7 bases and V 0 bases, and 9 bases lay outside the gene matches. Per the germline V gene, CDR1 is SGHNT and CDR2 is YYREEE (reference sequence). The chain's CDR3 is CASSLGGGLAGEQYF. The DNA for the CDR3 is TGTGCCAGCAGCTTGGGCGGTGGATTAGCGGGGGAGCAGTACTTC.

This chain joins TRBV5-6 and TRBJ1-6; D perhaps matches TRBD1 (5 bases). Germline V gene lookup returns CDR1 SGHDT and CDR2 YYEEEE. Trimming removed 0 bases from V and 5 bases from J, with 12 bases in between. The CDR3 runs 16 residues. The CDR3 is CASSLGAGNDNSPLHF. The CDR3, as DNA: TGTGCCAGCAGCTTGGGGGCAGGGAATGATAATTCACCCCTCCACTTT.

This chain links TRBV28 with TRBJ1-3; D is possibly TRBD1 (6 bases). This CDR3 spans 14 amino acids. CDR1 is MDHEN, CDR2 SYDVKM, per germline. V lost 8 bases and J lost 9, with 20 bases in between. The CDR3 DNA is TGTGCCAGCGGTTACAGGGCCGCCCGGGGCACCATATATTTT. Translating gives CASGYRAARGTIYF.

The chain links TRBV18 to TRBJ1-5; 9 nucleotides align to TRBD1. The V and J ends lost 1 base and 7 bases, in that order; junction bases with no gene match: 8. Looked up from germline, CDR1 is KGHSH and CDR2 is LQKENI. The CDR3 is 16 residues long. This CDR3 reads CASSPQETGGGQPQHF. In nucleotides, the CDR3 is TGTGCCAGCTCACCACAGGAGACAGGGGGGGGACAGCCCCAGCATTTT.

V is TRBV19 and J is TRBJ2-1; D uncertain. Trimming stripped 1 base from V and 6 bases from J, with 7 bases between. This CDR3 spans 13 amino acids. Germline CDR1 LNHDA, CDR2 SQIVND (reference sequence). The CDR3 loop is CASSIVSSNEQFF. In DNA form, the CDR3 reads TGTGCCAGTAGTATAGTATCTAGCAATGAGCAGTTCTTC.

The J gene is TRBJ1-5, the V gene TRBV18; perhaps TRBD1 as D (5 bases). The CDR3 sequence is 13 residues long. Looked up from germline, CDR1 is KGHSH and CDR2 is LQKENI. Between the trimmed V and J ends, which lost 5 bases and 5 bases, there was a span of 10 bases. The CDR3 nucleotides are TGTGCCAGCTCAAGGCAGGGCGATCAGCCCCAGCATTTT. It encodes CASSRQGDQPQHF.

The chain recombines TRBV30 with TRBJ2-2, with a possible D match to TRBD2 (5 bases). The CDR3 totals 13 residues. Germline CDR1 is GTSNPN and CDR2 is SVGIG (reference sequence). Trimming removed 1 base from V and 4 bases from J, with 7 bases in between. The CDR3 DNA reads TGTGCCTGGAGTGCCGCGGGCACCGGGGAGCTGTTTTTT. Its translation: CAWSAAGTGELFF.

J is TRBJ2-7 and V is TRBV27, with TRBD1 matching over 9 bases. With V trimmed by 2 bases and J by 5 bases, 4 bases remained unmatched. Germline CDR1 reads MNHEY; CDR2 reads SMNVEV (reference sequence). The CDR3 is made up of 14 amino acids. DNA for the CDR3: TGTGCCAGCAGTTTACGACAGGGGGGAGACGAGCAGTACTTC. Protein sequence: CASSLRQGGDEQYF.

The rearrangement uses TRBV7-3 and TRBJ2-1; no firm D call. The ends were cut back, 2 bases at V and 8 bases at J, with 10 bases in the middle. This CDR3 region has 13 residues. Germline V gene data show CDR1 as SGHTA and CDR2 as FQGTGA. As DNA, the CDR3 is TGTGCCAGCAGCTTATCCTCAGTTGATGAGCAGTTCTTC. The encoded protein is CASSLSSVDEQFF.

The V call is TRBV18, the J call TRBJ2-5, with D hard to call. CDR1 is KGHSH, CDR2 LQKENI, per germline. The CDR3 has 13 amino acids. V lost 3 bases and J lost 1, with 6 bases in between. This CDR3 is CASSPPIQETQYF. The DNA for the CDR3 is TGTGCCAGCTCACCCCCAATCCAAGAGACCCAGTACTTC. The full variable domain, with the rest looked up from reference TRBV18 and TRBJ2-5, is NAGVMQNPRHLVRRRGQEARLRCSPMKGHSHVYWYRQLPEEGLKFMVYLQKENIIDESGMPKERFSAEFPKEGPSILRIQQVVRGDSAAYFCASSPPIQETQYFGPGTRLLVL.